Each of the 3 T cell receptor beta chains below was sequenced from the same sample in a study of OX40 agonist ivuxolimab in advanced cancers. The assay was immunoSEQ multiplex PCR, and TCRdb's table has in-frame clones only and misses some. The sample consists of 75,000 to 100,000 clones, about 84% of them appearing once. The sample was CD4+ or CD8+ T cells sorted from blood, taken in a trial of the OX40 agonist ivuxolimab. The receptors shown here come from an adult with an advanced solid tumor such as melanoma, head and neck, liver or kidney cancer.

The chain recombines TRBV5-5 with TRBJ2-7, with D perhaps TRBD2 (5 bases). The V and J ends lost 7 bases and 4 bases respectively, with 18 bases between them. Germline assignment: CDR1 SGHKS and CDR2 YYEKEE (reference sequence). CDR3 length equals 14 residues. This chain's CDR3 is CASHRTGVIYEQYF. The CDR3, as DNA: TGTGCCAGCCACCGGACTGGGGTAATATACGAGCAGTACTTC.

The rearrangement uses TRBV4-3 and TRBJ2-5; TRBD2 matches 8 bases. Germline V gene lookup returns CDR1 LGHNA and CDR2 YSLEER. This CDR3 spans 15 amino acids. Unmatched junction bases numbered 5, after V lost 1 base and J lost 4 bases. CDR3 region: CASSQGRGGPETQYF. CDR3 DNA sequence: TGCGCCAGCAGCCAAGGCCGCGGGGGGCCAGAGACCCAGTACTTC.

The table lists this clone with a few counts. J is TRBJ1-2 and V is TRBV7-9, with unresolved D. Per the germline V gene, CDR1 is SEHNR and CDR2 is FQNEAQ (reference sequence). Trimming left V 4 bases short and J 8 bases short, with 17 bases between. The CDR3 has 14 residues. CDR3 sequence: CASSSGFPGGGYTF. The CDR3 DNA reads TGTGCCAGCAGCTCGGGATTCCCTGGAGGCGGCTACACCTTC. The entire variable domain, with the rest obtained from reference TRBV7-9 and TRBJ1-2, is as follows: DTGVSQNPRHKITKRGQNVTFRCDPISEHNRLYWYRQTLGQGPEFLTYFQNEAQLEKSRLLSDRFSAERPKGSFSTLEIQRTEQGDSAMYLCASSSGFPGGGYTFGSGTRLTVV.